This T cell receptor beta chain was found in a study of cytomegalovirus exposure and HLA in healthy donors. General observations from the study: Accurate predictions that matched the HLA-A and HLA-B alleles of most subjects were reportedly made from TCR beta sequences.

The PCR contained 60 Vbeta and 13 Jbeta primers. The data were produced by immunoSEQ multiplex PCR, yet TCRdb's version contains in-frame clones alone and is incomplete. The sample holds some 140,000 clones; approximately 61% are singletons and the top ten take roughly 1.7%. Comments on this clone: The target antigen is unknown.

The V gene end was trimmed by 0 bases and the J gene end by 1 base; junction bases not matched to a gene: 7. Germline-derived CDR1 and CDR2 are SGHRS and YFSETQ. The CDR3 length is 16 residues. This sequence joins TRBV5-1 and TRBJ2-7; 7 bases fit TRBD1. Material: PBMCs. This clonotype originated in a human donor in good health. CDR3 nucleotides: TGCGCCAGCAGCTTGGTGGGGACAGATGATTCCTACGAGCAGTACTTC. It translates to CASSLVGTDDSYEQYF.